The next 24 T cell receptor beta chains were all read from a single sample in a study of Graves' ophthalmopathy and Graves' hyperthyroidism. TCR beta CDR3 amplification used RNA transcripts. In the first round, RT-PCR was carried out with HTBI primers, and a multiplex PCR formed the second round. TCRdb re-called the multiplex PCR reads with MiXCR, one entry per CDR3 protein. The repertoire consists of hundreds of thousands of distinct CDR3 sequences, with about two fifths occurring once and the leading ten covering roughly 3.5%. Sequenced: peripheral blood. These receptors were collected from an adult man with Graves' ophthalmopathy.

This chain links TRBV29-1 with TRBJ2-5, with D perhaps TRBD1 (5 bases). Germline assignment: CDR1 SQVTM and CDR2 ANQGSEA. The CDR3 loop spans 12 amino acids. Trimming cost V 4 bases and J 9 bases, with 15 bases left between them. This chain's CDR3 is CSVGEAGWAQYF. The CDR3 nucleotides are TGCAGCGTTGGAGAGGCAGGGTGGGCCCAGTACTTC.

The chain joins TRBV25-1 to TRBJ2-2; D possibly corresponds to TRBD1 (7 bases). CDR1 is MGHDK and CDR2 is SYGVNS in the germline V gene. The CDR3 is 16 amino acids. The V end was cut by 3 bases, the J end by 7 bases, with 18 bases between. The CDR3 protein is CASSDSRRGRDGELFF. The CDR3, as DNA: TGTGCCAGCAGTGATTCCAGGAGGGGGCGCGACGGGGAGCTGTTTTTT.

V usage is TRBV3-1 and J usage is TRBJ1-1; no clear D. The CDR3 length is 16 residues. CDR1 is LGHDT, CDR2 YNNKEL, per germline (reference sequence). The ends were cut back, 0 bases at V and 0 bases at J, with 11 bases in the middle. The CDR3 DNA reads as TGTGCCAGCAGCCAAGATGAAACCTTCCTGAACACTGAAGCTTTCTTT. Amino acids: CASSQDETFLNTEAFF.

This chain joins TRBV12-5 and TRBJ2-3; 11 bases match TRBD2. The CDR3 covers 18 residues. The V gene's germline CDR1 is LGHNT and CDR2 FRNRAP. CDR3 amino acids: CASSISSGGAFGTDTQYF. The DNA of the CDR3 is TGTGCCAGCAGTATAAGTAGCGGGGGGGCGTTTGGCACAGATACGCAGTATTTT. Complete variable domain (other parts from reference TRBV12-5 and TRBJ2-3): DARVTQTPRHKVTEMGQEVTMRCQPILGHNTVFWYRQTMMQGLELLAYFRNRAPLDDSGMPKDRFSAEMPDATLATLKIQPSEPRDSAVYFCASSISSGGAFGTDTQYFGPGTRLTVL.

The sample holds a few counts of this clonotype. Here the CDR3 reads CASRGPNQETQYF. The CDR3 coding sequence is TGTGCCAGCAGGGGACCCAACCAAGAGACCCAGTACTTC. The chain combines TRBV6-5 with TRBJ2-5; either TRBD1 or TRBD2 may supply D (5 bases each). CDR3 length: 13 residues. The V gene's germline CDR1 is MNHEY and CDR2 SVGAGI. Trimming removed 6 bases at V and 0 bases at J, with 8 bases between.

This clonotype was detected only a few times. The chain couples TRBV19 to TRBJ1-5; 9 positions agree with TRBD1. Trimming removed 1 base from V and 6 bases from J; junction bases left unmatched: 4. The CDR3 extends over 15 amino acids. CDR1 is LNHDA and CDR2 is SQIVND in the germline V gene (reference sequence). The CDR3 DNA sequence: TGTGCCAGTAGTATAGGAACAGGGGGCGGTCAGCCCCAGCATTTT. Amino acids: CASSIGTGGGQPQHF.

This clonotype showed up just once. The chain is built from TRBV7-8 and TRBJ1-2, with D perhaps matching TRBD1 (5 bases). Between the trimmed V and J ends, which lost 8 bases and 8 bases, there was a span of 21 bases. Germline CDR1 SGHVS, CDR2 FQNEAQ. The CDR3 length is 14 residues. CDR3 amino acids: CASSPPGSPGGYTF. The DNA of the CDR3 is TGTGCCAGCTCACCACCGGGATCCCCAGGGGGCTACACCTTC.

The chain uses TRBV5-8 and TRBJ2-2; 8 bases line up with TRBD2. V dropped 4 bases and J dropped 6; count of bases not matched to a gene: 8. The CDR3 runs to 15 residues. From germline, CDR1 is SGHTS and CDR2 YDEGEE. CDR3 nucleotides: TGTGCCAGCAGCCAAGGGACTAGGGCGGCCGGGGAGCTGTTTTTT. This codes for CASSQGTRAAGELFF.

Concerning this clonotype: A much larger clone lies a single base off, so this may be a read error. The chain has TRBV20-1 and TRBJ2-5; TRBD2 matches 7 bases. This CDR3 is built from 12 residues. Looked up from germline, CDR1 is DFQATT and CDR2 is SNEGSKA (reference sequence). Germline trimming cut 5 bases from V and 3 bases from J; bases unmatched to any gene: 3. The CDR3 coding sequence is TGCAGTGCTGGGGGAGGGGAAGAGACCCAGTACTTC. Translated, it gives CSAGGGEETQYF.

The chain couples TRBV10-3 to TRBJ1-6; D uncertain. CDR1 and CDR2 from the germline V gene are ENHRY and SYGVKD. The CDR3 contains 12 residues. Trimming removed 0 bases from V and 9 bases from J, with 3 bases in between. The DNA of the CDR3 is TGTGCCATCAGTGAGTCCCTTTCACCCCTCCACTTT. This gives the protein CAISESLSPLHF.

The V call is TRBV29-1, the J call TRBJ1-1; a possible D gene is TRBD1 (6 bases). The germline V and J ends were trimmed by 4 bases and 5 bases, with 26 bases remaining between them. The CDR3 has 17 amino acids. CDR1 and CDR2 (germline): SQVTM, ANQGSEA. The CDR3 nucleotides are TGCAGCGTTGGCATGGTAGGGGGGGCGAGGGCTAGTACTGAAGCTTTCTTT. Protein product: CSVGMVGGARASTEAFF.

As for this clonotype: The DNA is left out, because the CDR3 cannot be placed on it with certainty; the CDR3 is given as TCRdb lists it. This chain joins TRBV19 and TRBJ1-5. The germline gives CDR1 LNHDA, CDR2 SQIVND (reference sequence). With termini counted, the CDR3 has 12 amino acids. The CDR3 protein is CASSRLSGPQHF.

V is TRBV7-2 and J is TRBJ1-1; 8 nucleotides line up with TRBD1. The CDR3 consists of 13 residues. Germline CDR1 is SGHTA and CDR2 is FQGNSA. V was pared by 8 bases and J by 10 bases, with 12 bases of the junction left unmatched. CDR3 DNA: TGTGCCAGCTCGCAAGACAGGGGATCATCAGCTTTCTTT. It specifies CASSQDRGSSAFF.

About this clonotype: A single base separates this from a much larger clone, so it may be a read error. The chain couples TRBV10-3 to TRBJ1-1; D not certain. Germline-derived CDR1 and CDR2 are ENHRY and SYGVKD. V dropped 5 bases and J dropped 5 bases, with 15 bases sitting between them. The length of the CDR3 is 14 residues. CDR3 sequence (DNA): TGTGCCATCAGTTACGAAGGGATTGGGACTGAAGCTTTCTTT. Its protein is CAISYEGIGTEAFF.

Worth noting for this clonotype: One base away lies a much larger clone, so this may be a sequencing read error. The missing conserved phenylalanine or tryptophan at the end of this CDR3 makes a read error likely. The rearrangement links TRBV5-4 to TRBJ2-5, with unresolved D. Germline CDR1 is SGHNT and CDR2 is YYREEE (reference sequence). V lost 1 base and J 2 bases, leaving 6 bases between the germline ends. The CDR3 loop spans 13 amino acids. The CDR3 nucleotides are TGTGCCAGCAGCTTGACGGTGCAAGAGACCCAGTACTGC. Encoded protein: CASSLTVQETQYC.

The chain carries TRBV7-2 and TRBJ2-5, with D unclear. TRBJ2-1 explains the end of the DNA better; the J call may be wrong. CDR1 is SGHTA, CDR2 FQGNSA, per germline. The CDR3 contains 12 residues. The CDR3: CASSLRWGEQFF. The CDR3 nucleotides are TGTGCCAGCAGCTTACGCTGGGGTGAGCAGTTCTTC.

This clonotype was seen a few times. The V and J genes are TRBV7-9 and TRBJ2-2; 9 positions agree with TRBD2. Trimming cost V 8 bases and J 6 bases; bases outside gene matches: 7. The germline V gene encodes CDR1 SEHNR and CDR2 FQNEAQ (reference sequence). CDR3 length: 14 amino acids. The chain's CDR3 is CASGGGAGSGELFF. Written as DNA, the CDR3 is TGTGCCAGCGGCGGGGGGGCGGGGTCCGGGGAGCTGTTTTTT.

Notes on this clonotype: At one end the junction does not follow the germline gene, possibly because of a read error. V usage is TRBV30 and J usage is TRBJ1-1; D call uncertain. The CDR3 length is 10 residues. Germline assignment: CDR1 GTSNPN and CDR2 SVGIG (reference sequence). For the CDR3, the DNA is TGTGCCTGGAGCACTGACCACGTCGCCTTT. Protein product: CAWSTDHVAF.

With respect to this clonotype: This may stem from a read error, because a much larger clone lies one nucleotide away. This sequence joins TRBV10-3 and TRBJ2-7; TRBD1 matches at 11 bases. Looked up from germline, CDR1 is ENHRY and CDR2 is SYGVKD. The junction had 3 bases not matched to a gene; V was cut back by 6 bases and J by 2 bases. The CDR3 has 14 residues. The CDR3 coding sequence is TGTGCCATCAGGGGGACAGGGGGGACCTACGAGCAGTACTTC. Residues: CAIRGTGGTYEQYF.

This clonotype was counted many times. The gene calls are TRBV25-1 and TRBJ1-6, with 9 bases identical to TRBD1. Germline CDR1 MGHDK, CDR2 SYGVNS. CDR3 length: 14 amino acids. V lost 6 bases and J lost 5; bases outside the gene matches: 2. This chain's CDR3 is CASSRTGDNSPLHF. The CDR3, as DNA: TGTGCCAGCAGCCGGACAGGGGATAATTCACCCCTCCACTTT.

This sequence joins TRBV9 and TRBJ1-2; no firm D call. CDR1 SGDLS and CDR2 YYNGEE come from the germline V gene. This CDR3 is built from 14 residues. Deletions cut 4 bases from V and 4 bases from J, with 14 bases between. The CDR3, as DNA: TGTGCCAGCAGCCAAGATCTCGGCCCCTATGGCTACACCTTC. This sequence encodes CASSQDLGPYGYTF.

The V gene is TRBV10-2, the J gene TRBJ2-2; D is unresolved. This CDR3 contains 11 residues. The germline V gene encodes CDR1 WSHSY and CDR2 SAAADI. Deletions cut 11 bases from V and 6 bases from J, with 10 bases between. The CDR3 spells CAGIGAGELFF. The CDR3 coding sequence is TGCGCCGGCATTGGGGCCGGGGAGCTGTTTTTT.

The table lists this clonotype with many counts. The chain joins TRBV20-1 to TRBJ2-5; D unclear. Germline CDR1 and CDR2: DFQATT and SNEGSKA (reference sequence). The V end lost 5 bases, the J end lost 5 bases, and 9 bases lay between the germline ends. CDR3 length: 11 residues. CDR3 nucleotides: TGCAGTGCTCTACCTGGGGAGACCCAGTACTTC. This gives the protein CSALPGETQYF.

Comment on this clonotype: No conserved phenylalanine or tryptophan is present at the end of the CDR3, so a read error is the likely explanation. It is unclear where the CDR3 begins or ends on the DNA, so no DNA is shown, and the CDR3 is as TCRdb lists it. The chain has TRBV9 and TRBJ1-1. The CDR3 is 10 residues long, counting both termini. The germline gives CDR1 SGDLS, CDR2 YYNGEE. CDR3 protein: CASSVATASG.